This paragraph covers one T cell receptor (beta chain) sequence. This clonotype was seen more than once but under ten times. Its antigen is unknown. Base qualities are not at hand, and no much larger clone is one base apart. The data are from a study of T-cell reconstitution after alpha-beta-depleted transplantation in children (dated by TCRdb to between 2015 and 2016). Background on the whole study: Using TCR repertoire profiling, the study followed T-cell immune reconstitution in a quantitative way in children after TCRalphabeta/CD19-depleted allogeneic hematopoietic cell transplantation. Overall results and qualifications from the work: Hyperexpanded clone frequencies declined over subsequent months; after one year, T-cell counts and TCRbeta diversity were mostly attributed to newly produced T cells. The apparently early recovery of alphabetaT-cell counts about two months after transplant reportedly depended on only several hundred rapidly expanded clones that came from non-depleted graft cells. In some patients, high TCRbeta diversity at day 60 was attributed to recipient T cells and intrathymic progenitors that had survived conditioning.

Library preparation was by PCR. Reads for this sample came from an Illumina HiSeq 2500. TCR library preparation used molecular barcoding, with unique molecular identifiers applied to normalize quantification of the TCRbeta repertoire. TCRdb cleaned the public reads at Q25 with fastp, built clones with MiXCR and kept in-frame beta chains. Each CDR3 protein gets just one entry, which takes the most common genes and DNA from the rows behind it. Here the sample has about 260,000 distinct CDR3 sequences; around 7.8% occur a single time. The ten largest clones capture 5% to 7% of the sample. From the cysteine through the phenylalanine, the CDR3 covers 12 amino acids. The entry retains the CDR3 DNA only, 36 bases that are in frame from base 1. Per the germline V gene, KGHSH is the CDR1 and LQKENI is the CDR2. Between the V and J ends, shortened by 5 bases and 6 bases respectively, the junction contains 9 bases.

The treatment or condition label, read with the paper, signifies: allogeneic hematopoietic cell transplantation with graft depleted of TCRalphabeta T cells and CD19 B cells. The transplant recipients were children given TCRalphabeta/CD19-depleted allogeneic hematopoietic cell grafts. The sequence derives from a male patient younger than 18 who had a stem cell transplant for acute lymphoblastic leukemia, so the T cells may come from the graft donor. Sequences were derived from PBMCs, mostly from graft donor cells, sampled 180 days after TCRalphabeta/CD19-depleted stem cell transplant. This sequence uses TRBV18 and TRBJ2-3, with the D gene not confidently named. The CDR3 reads CASSKSGDTQYF. DNA sequence: TGTGCCAGCTCAAAGTCCGGGGATACGCAGTATTTT.